This T cell receptor beta chain was identified during a study of T-cell reconstitution after alpha-beta-depleted transplantation in children. Unique molecular identifiers were used in preparing the TCRbeta library. TCRdb re-called the PCR reads with MiXCR, one entry per CDR3 protein. The table has about 360,000 distinct CDR3 sequences, roughly 13% seen once; the top ten hold approximately 4.2%. CDR3 length equals 17 residues. Trimming removed 7 bases at V and 2 bases at J, with 22 bases between. Germline V CDR1 and CDR2: SGHVS, FQNEAQ. Sequences were derived from PBMCs, sampled from the stem cell graft. This chain links TRBV7-8 with TRBJ2-3; possible D gene TRBD2, 7 bases. The clonotype was recovered from a human donor who donated a stem cell graft to a child with Fanconi anemia. The CDR3 region has the DNA TGTGCCAGCACCGAGAGGTTGGCGGGGGCCGCCACAGATACGCAGTATTTT. It is translated as CASTERLAGAATDTQYF.